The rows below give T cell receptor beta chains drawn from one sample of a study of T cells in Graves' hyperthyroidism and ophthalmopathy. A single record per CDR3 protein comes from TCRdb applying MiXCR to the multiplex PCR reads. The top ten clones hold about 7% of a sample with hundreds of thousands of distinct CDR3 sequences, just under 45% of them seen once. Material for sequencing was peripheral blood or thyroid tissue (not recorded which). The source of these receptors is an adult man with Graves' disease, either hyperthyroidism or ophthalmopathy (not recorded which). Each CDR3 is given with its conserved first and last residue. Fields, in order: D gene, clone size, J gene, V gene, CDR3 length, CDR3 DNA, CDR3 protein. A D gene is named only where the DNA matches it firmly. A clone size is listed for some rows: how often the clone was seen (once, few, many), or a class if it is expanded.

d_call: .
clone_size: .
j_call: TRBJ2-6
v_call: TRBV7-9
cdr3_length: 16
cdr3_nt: TGTGCCAGCAGCCCAGACGGGGGACCTGGGGCCAACGTCCTGACTTTC
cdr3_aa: CASSPDGGPGANVLTF

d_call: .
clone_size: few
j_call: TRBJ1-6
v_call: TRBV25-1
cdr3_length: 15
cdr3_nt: TGTGCCAGCAGTGAATACACAGGGACGAATTCACCCCTCCACTTT
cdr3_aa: CASSEYTGTNSPLHF

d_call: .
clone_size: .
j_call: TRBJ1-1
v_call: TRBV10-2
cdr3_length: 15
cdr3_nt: TGCGCCAGCAGTGAGCAACTACCCCTGAACACTGAAGCTTTCTTT
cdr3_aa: CASSEQLPLNTEAFF

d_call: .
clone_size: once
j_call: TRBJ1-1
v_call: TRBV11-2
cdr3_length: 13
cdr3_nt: TGTGCCGGCAGCCCCTCGGTAAACACTGAAGCTTTCTTT
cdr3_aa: CAGSPSVNTEAFF

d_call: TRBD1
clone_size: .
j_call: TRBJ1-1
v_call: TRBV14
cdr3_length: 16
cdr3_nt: TGTGCCAGCGGTCGGACAGGGGGAGCCGATAGCACTGAAGCTTTCTTT
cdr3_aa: CASGRTGGADSTEAFF

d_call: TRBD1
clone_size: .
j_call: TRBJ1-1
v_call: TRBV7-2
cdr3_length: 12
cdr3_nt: TGTGCCTGCACAGGGGGAGGCACCGAAGCTTTCTTT
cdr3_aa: CACTGGGTEAFF

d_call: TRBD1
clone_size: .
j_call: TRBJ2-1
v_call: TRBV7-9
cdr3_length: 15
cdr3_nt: TGTGCCAGCAGCGTACAGGGGGCGCATCACAATGAGCAGTTCTTC
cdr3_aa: CASSVQGAHHNEQFF

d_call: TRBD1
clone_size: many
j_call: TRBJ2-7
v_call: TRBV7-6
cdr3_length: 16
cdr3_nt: TGTGCCAGCAGCTTCGGACAGGGGGCGAGCGGCTACGAGCAGTACTTC
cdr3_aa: CASSFGQGASGYEQYF

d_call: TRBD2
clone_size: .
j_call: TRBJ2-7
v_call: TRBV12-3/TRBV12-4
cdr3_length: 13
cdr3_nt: TGTGCCAGCAGTACAAGCGGGAGTCCTTCGCCCAACTTC
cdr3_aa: CASSTSGSPSPNF

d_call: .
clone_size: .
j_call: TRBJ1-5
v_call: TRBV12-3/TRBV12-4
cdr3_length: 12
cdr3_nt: TGTGCCAGCAGTTTCGGGCGGGGGCCCCAGCATTTT
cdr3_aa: CASSFGRGPQHF

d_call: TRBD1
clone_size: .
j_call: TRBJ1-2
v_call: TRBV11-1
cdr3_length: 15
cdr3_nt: TGTGCCAGCAGAAATCAGGACAGGGGGCCCGATGGCTACACCTTC
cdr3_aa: CASRNQDRGPDGYTF

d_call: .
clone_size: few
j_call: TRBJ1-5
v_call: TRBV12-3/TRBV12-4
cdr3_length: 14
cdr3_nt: TGTGCCAGCAGTTTCGCCCTTTCAAGCCAGCCCCAGCATTTT
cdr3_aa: CASSFALSSQPQHF

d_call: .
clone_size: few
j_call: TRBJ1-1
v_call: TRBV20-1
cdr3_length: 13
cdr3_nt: TGCAGTGTACCCCCGACAGTCAACACTGAAGCTTTCTTT
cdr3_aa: CSVPPTVNTEAFF

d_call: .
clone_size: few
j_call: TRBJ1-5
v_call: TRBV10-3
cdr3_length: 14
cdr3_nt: TGTGCCATCAGTGCGGTACAGGGTAATCAGCCCCAGCATTTT
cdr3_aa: CAISAVQGNQPQHF

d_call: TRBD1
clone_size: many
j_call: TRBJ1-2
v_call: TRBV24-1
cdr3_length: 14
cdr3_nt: TGTGCCACCAGTGAGCCACACAGGGGTGGGGGCTACACCTTC
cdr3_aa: CATSEPHRGGGYTF

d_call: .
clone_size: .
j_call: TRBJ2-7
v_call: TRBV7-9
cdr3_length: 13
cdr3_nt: TGTGCCAGCAGTGAAGTAGGCGCCTACGAGCAGTACTTC
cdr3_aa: CASSEVGAYEQYF

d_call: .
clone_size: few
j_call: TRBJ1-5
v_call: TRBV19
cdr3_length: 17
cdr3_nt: TGTGCCAGTAGTATGGCACAGACGTGGTATAGCAATCAGCCCCAGCATTTT
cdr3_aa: CASSMAQTWYSNQPQHF

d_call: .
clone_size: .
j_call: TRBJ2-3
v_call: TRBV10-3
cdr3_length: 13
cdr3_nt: TGTGCCAGCAGTAGCAGACTCACAGATACGCAGTATTTT
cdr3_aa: CASSSRLTDTQYF

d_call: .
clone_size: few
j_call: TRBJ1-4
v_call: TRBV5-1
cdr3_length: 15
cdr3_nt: TGCGCCAGCAGCTTGGCCGCTGCAACTAATGAAAAACTGTTTTTT
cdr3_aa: CASSLAAATNEKLFF

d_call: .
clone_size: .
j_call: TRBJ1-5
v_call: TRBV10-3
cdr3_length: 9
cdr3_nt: TGTGCCATCAGTAGACCCCAGCATTTT
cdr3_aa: CAISRPQHF

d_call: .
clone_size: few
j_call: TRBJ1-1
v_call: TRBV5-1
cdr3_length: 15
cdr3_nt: TGCGCCAGCACCCCCGGATTGATGATGAACACTGAAGCTTTCTTT
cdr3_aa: CASTPGLMMNTEAFF

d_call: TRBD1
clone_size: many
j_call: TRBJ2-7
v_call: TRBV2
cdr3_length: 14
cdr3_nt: TGTGCCATTCTACCCGGGACAGGGCCCTACGAGCAGTACTTC
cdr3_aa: CAILPGTGPYEQYF

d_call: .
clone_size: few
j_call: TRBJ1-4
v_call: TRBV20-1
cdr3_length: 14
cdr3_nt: TGCAGTGCTCTCACGGACTGGAATAATGAAAAACTGTTTTTT
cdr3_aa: CSALTDWNNEKLFF

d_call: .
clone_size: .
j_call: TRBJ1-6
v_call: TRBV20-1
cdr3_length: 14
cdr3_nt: TGCAGTGCTAGAGGCCCTACGGGGAATTCACCCCTCCACTTT
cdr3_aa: CSARGPTGNSPLHF

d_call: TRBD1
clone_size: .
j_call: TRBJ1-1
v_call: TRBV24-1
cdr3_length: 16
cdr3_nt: TGTGCCACCAGCTCATATTTTGGAGGGGGCTCGTCTGAAGCTTTCTTT
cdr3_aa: CATSSYFGGGSSEAFF

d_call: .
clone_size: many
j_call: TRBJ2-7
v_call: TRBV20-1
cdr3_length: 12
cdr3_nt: TGCAGTGCTCATTACGGGTCGAACGAGCAGTACTTC
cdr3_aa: CSAHYGSNEQYF

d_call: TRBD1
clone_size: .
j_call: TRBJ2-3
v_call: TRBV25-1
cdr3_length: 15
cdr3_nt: TGTGCCAGCAGCATGACAGGGGGCTACACAGATACGCAGTATTTT
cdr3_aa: CASSMTGGYTDTQYF

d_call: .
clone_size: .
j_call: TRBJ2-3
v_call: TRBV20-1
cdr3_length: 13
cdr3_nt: TGCAGTGCTAGAGCAGGGACCACAGATACGCAGTATTTT
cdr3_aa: CSARAGTTDTQYF

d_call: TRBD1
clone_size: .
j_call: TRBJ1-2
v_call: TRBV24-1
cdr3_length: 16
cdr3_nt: TGTGCCACCAGTGATCCACGGGACAGGGAGAACTATGGCTACACCTTC
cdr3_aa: CATSDPRDRENYGYTF

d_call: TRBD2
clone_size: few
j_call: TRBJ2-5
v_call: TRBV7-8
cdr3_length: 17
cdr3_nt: TGTGCCAGCAGTTTTGGCCCCGGGGAGGGACTTCAAGAGACCCAGTACTTC
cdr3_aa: CASSFGPGEGLQETQYF

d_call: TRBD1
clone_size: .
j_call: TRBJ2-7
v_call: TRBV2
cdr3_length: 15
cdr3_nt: TGTGCCAGCAGTGAAGGGCCGGGACAGGTCTACGAGCAGTACTTC
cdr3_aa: CASSEGPGQVYEQYF

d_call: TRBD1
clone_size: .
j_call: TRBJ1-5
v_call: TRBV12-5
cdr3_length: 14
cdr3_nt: TGTGCCAGCAGGTCCGACAGGGACAATCAGCCCCAGCATTTT
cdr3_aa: CASRSDRDNQPQHF

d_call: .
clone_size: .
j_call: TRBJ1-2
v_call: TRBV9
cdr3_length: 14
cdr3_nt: TGTGCCAGCAGCACTCCACGGGGCTGGGAAGGCTACACCTTC
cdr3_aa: CASSTPRGWEGYTF

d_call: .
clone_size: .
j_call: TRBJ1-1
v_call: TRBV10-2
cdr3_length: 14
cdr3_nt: TGCGCCAGCAGTGTTGGTATCCGTCACACTGAAGCTTTCTTT
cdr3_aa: CASSVGIRHTEAFF

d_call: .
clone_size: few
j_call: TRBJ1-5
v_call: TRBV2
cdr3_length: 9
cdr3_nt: TGTGCCAGCAGTGAGTCTCAGCATTTT
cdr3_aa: CASSESQHF

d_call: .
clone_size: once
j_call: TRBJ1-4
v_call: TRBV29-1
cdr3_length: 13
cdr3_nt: TGCAGTGGAGGGGCTAGCGGTAATGAAAAACTGTTTTTT
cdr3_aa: CSGGASGNEKLFF

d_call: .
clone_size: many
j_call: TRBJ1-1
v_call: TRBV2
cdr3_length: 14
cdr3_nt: TGTGCCAGCAGGGGGGCAGACCTGAACACTGAAGCTTTCTTT
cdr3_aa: CASRGADLNTEAFF

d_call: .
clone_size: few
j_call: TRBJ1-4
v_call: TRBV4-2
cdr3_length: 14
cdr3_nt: TGTGCCAGCAGCCAACAGTCAACTAATGAAAAACTGTTTTTT
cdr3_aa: CASSQQSTNEKLFF

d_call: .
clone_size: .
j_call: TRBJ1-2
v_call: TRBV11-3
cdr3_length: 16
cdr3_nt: TGTGCCAGCAGCTTAGTCCGTGCAGGGTATAACTATGGCTACACCTTC
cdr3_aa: CASSLVRAGYNYGYTF

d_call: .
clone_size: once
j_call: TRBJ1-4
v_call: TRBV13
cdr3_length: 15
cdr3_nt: TGTGCCAGCAGCTTAGGCCCGAGGACAGATGAAAAACTGTTTTTT
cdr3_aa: CASSLGPRTDEKLFF

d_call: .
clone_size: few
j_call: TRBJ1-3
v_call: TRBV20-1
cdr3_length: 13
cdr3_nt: TGCAGTGCTAGTCTACGTACTGGAAACACCATATATTTT
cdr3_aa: CSASLRTGNTIYF

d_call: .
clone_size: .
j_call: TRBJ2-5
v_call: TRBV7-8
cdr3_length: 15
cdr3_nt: TGTGCCAGCAGCTTATATGGGGGCAGCGTGGAGACCCAGTACTTC
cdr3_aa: CASSLYGGSVETQYF

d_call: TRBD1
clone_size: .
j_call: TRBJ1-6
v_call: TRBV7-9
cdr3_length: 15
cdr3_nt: TGTGCCAGCAGCTCAGGGGACAGGGGAAATTCACCCCTCCACTTT
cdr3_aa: CASSSGDRGNSPLHF

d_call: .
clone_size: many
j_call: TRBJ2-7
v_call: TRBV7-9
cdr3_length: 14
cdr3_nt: TGTGCCAGCAGGCCCCGGGACTTGCCCTACGAGCAGTACTTC
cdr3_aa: CASRPRDLPYEQYF

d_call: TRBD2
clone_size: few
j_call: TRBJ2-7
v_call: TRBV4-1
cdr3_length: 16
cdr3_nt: TGCGCCAGCAGCCAGGGGGGGGGACTAGCGGGAGACGAGCAGTACTTC
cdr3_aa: CASSQGGGLAGDEQYF

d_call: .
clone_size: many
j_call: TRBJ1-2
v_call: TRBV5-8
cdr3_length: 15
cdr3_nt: TGTGCCAGCAGCTTGGTTGAGGGATTCAACTATGGCTACACCTTC
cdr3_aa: CASSLVEGFNYGYTF

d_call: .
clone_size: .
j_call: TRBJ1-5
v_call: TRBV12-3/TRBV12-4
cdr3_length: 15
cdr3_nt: TGTGCCAGCAGTTTCTTCGCAGGGAATGATCAGCCCCAGCATTTT
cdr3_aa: CASSFFAGNDQPQHF

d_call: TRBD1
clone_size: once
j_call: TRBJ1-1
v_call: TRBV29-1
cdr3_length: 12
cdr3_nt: TGCAGCGTTGCGTCGGGACAGCCTGAAGCTTTCTTT
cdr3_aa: CSVASGQPEAFF

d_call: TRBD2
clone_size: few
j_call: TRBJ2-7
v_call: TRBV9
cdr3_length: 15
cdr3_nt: TGTGCCAGCAGCGAGCGGGGGGAGGACACAATACAGCAGTACTTC
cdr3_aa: CASSERGEDTIQQYF

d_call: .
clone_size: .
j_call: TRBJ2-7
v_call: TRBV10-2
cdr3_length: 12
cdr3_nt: TGCGCCAGCAGTGGGGGAACACGGGATTTTTCCTTC
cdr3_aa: CASSGGTRDFSF

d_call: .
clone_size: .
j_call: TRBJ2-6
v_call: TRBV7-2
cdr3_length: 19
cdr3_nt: TGTGCCAGCAGCTCGGGAGACCCAGGGCGAGGCTCTGGGGCCAACGTCCTGACTTTC
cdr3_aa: CASSSGDPGRGSGANVLTF

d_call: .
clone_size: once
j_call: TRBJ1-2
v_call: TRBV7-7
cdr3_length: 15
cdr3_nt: TGTGCCAGCAGCTTTTTGGACGGCGCTAACTATGGCTACACCTTC
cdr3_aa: CASSFLDGANYGYTF

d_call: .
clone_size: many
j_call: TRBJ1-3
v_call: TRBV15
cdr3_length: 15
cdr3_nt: TGTGCCACCAGCAGAGCGAAGTCGTCGAGTGTCACCATATATTTT
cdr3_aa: CATSRAKSSSVTIYF

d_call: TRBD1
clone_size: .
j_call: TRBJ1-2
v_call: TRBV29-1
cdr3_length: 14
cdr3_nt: TGCAGCGTTGAACTGCCGGGACAGGGCGATGGCTACACCTTC
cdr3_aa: CSVELPGQGDGYTF